This TCR beta chain was documented in a study of blood T cell repertoires in COVID-19. This clone was observed a single time. The data were produced by immunoSEQ multiplex PCR, yet TCRdb's version contains in-frame clones alone and is incomplete. Among 84,000 or so clones, about 83% were seen once, and the ten largest hold about 31%. V was pared by 1 base and J by 3 bases, with 6 bases between. The CDR3 covers 13 residues. The germline V gene encodes CDR1 LGHDT and CDR2 YNNKEL (reference sequence). V gene TRBV3-1 (or the pseudogene TRBV3-2) combines with J gene TRBJ1-1; the D is unclear. Sequenced: peripheral blood. The origin of this receptor is a woman aged 80 or older with acute or convalescent COVID-19. The CDR3 DNA is TGTGCCAGCAGCCAAGGCGGGGACACTGAAGCTTTCTTT. Protein sequence: CASSQGGDTEAFF.